This T cell receptor beta chain is from a study of cytomegalovirus exposure and HLA in healthy donors. Trimming cost V 4 bases and J 5 bases, with 15 bases left between them. CDR1 SGHRS and CDR2 YFSETQ come from the germline V gene. The CDR3 is 14 residues long. This clone was counted a single time. Vbeta (60) and Jbeta (13) primers were used in the PCR. Generated by immunoSEQ multiplex PCR, the TCRdb table keeps only in-frame clones and is missing some. Among under 200,000 clones listed, 76% were seen once. Sequenced: PBMCs. This sequence originates from a female donor in good health and CMV-seronegative. The chain has TRBV5-1 and TRBJ2-5; D not certain. The CDR3 reads CASSLPRLLETQYF. The CDR3 DNA follows: TGCGCCAGCAGCCTCCCGCGTTTACTCGAGACCCAGTACTTC.